This T cell receptor beta chain derives from a study of control samples from healthy donors and cancer patients. There are a few counts of this clone. Method: immunoSEQ multiplex PCR; TCRdb's copy keeps in-frame clones and lacks some. The data hold a few hundred thousand clones, with approximately 92% observed a single time. The sequencing input was PBMCs. This sequence was found in a man aged 35-49 years with head and neck cancer.

In DNA, the CDR3 is TGTGCCAGCAGCTTAACCCAGGGGAGGCGTTCGGGATCCTACGAGCAGTACTTC. It yields the protein CASSLTQGRRSGSYEQYF. The chain carries TRBV7-3 and TRBJ2-7; D possibly uses TRBD1 or TRBD2 (6 bases each). CDR3 size: 18 residues. Looked up from germline, CDR1 is SGHTA and CDR2 is FQGTGA. V lost 0 bases, J lost 1 base, and 19 bases lay in between.